One and the same sample provided the 30 T cell receptor beta chains below, sequenced in a study of cytomegalovirus exposure and HLA in healthy donors. A multiplex PCR was run with 60 Vbeta primers and 13 Jbeta primers. Repertoires were generated with immunoSEQ multiplex PCR, while TCRdb's copy carries only in-frame clones and drops some. The sample lists 140,000 or so clones, about four fifths occurring once. Sequences were obtained from PBMCs. The receptor set was obtained from a young woman in good health and CMV-seropositive.

The CDR3 loop reads CASSRYRANQPQHF. As DNA, the CDR3 is TGTGCCAGCAGCCGTTACAGGGCTAATCAGCCCCAGCATTTT. The chain couples TRBV5-6 to TRBJ1-5; the D gene is possibly TRBD1 (6 bases). CDR3 length: 14 residues. V was trimmed by 4 bases and J by 4 bases, leaving 12 bases between them. The germline V gene encodes CDR1 SGHDT and CDR2 YYEEEE.

This chain links TRBV5-1 with TRBJ2-1, with TRBD2 matching 9 bases. This CDR3 has 19 residues. The V gene end was trimmed by 2 bases and the J gene end by 6 bases; junction bases not matched to a gene: 18. Germline-derived CDR1 and CDR2 are SGHRS and YFSETQ. This chain's CDR3 is CASSLAPPGRGGAVNEQFF. CDR3 in DNA: TGCGCCAGCAGCTTAGCCCCACCGGGGCGGGGGGGTGCGGTCAATGAGCAGTTCTTC.

The chain couples TRBV7-6 to TRBJ1-6; D is possibly TRBD1 (5 bases). Germline values: CDR1 SGHVS, CDR2 FNYEAQ. CDR3 length: 15 amino acids. Trimming shortened V by 1 base and J by 5 bases, and 9 bases separated the two germline ends. In DNA form, the CDR3 reads TGTGCCAGCAGCTTAGGACAGACGAATAATTCACCCCTCCACTTT. As protein: CASSLGQTNNSPLHF.

V gene TRBV4-1 combines with J gene TRBJ1-3, with D tentatively TRBD1 (5 bases). Trimming left V 1 base short and J 0 bases short, with 10 bases between. In germline, CDR1 is MGHRA, CDR2 YSYEKL. The CDR3 loop spans 16 amino acids. Here the CDR3 reads CASSQGGGYSGNTIYF. CDR3 bases: TGCGCCAGCAGCCAAGGGGGGGGGTACTCTGGAAACACCATATATTTT.

This chain joins TRBV5-6 and TRBJ2-3; D gene unclear. With 1 base removed from V and 2 bases from J, the gap between germline ends came to 8 bases. The CDR3 consists of 14 residues. Germline CDR1 and CDR2: SGHDT and YYEEEE. Here the CDR3 DNA reads TGTGCCAGCAGCTTGTGGGCAAACACAGATACGCAGTATTTT. Protein: CASSLWANTDTQYF.

This rearrangement joins TRBV5-1 to TRBJ2-2; 10 bases match TRBD1. The CDR3 runs 15 residues. Germline-derived CDR1 and CDR2 are SGHRS and YFSETQ. V dropped 4 bases and J dropped 7; count of bases not matched to a gene: 7. The CDR3 sequence: CASSHDRGQGGELFF. DNA for the CDR3: TGCGCCAGCAGCCATGACAGGGGGCAAGGCGGGGAGCTGTTTTTT.

The chain combines TRBV10-3 with TRBJ2-3; 13 nucleotides align to TRBD2. This CDR3 is 16 amino acids long. Trimming at V came to 6 bases and at J to 4 bases, leaving 7 bases not matched to a gene. CDR1 is ENHRY, CDR2 SYGVKD, per germline. DNA of the CDR3: TGTGCCATCAGCCTACTAGCGGGGGGGATAGCAGATACGCAGTATTTT. Its protein is CAISLLAGGIADTQYF.

The J gene is TRBJ2-7, the V gene TRBV4-1, with 12 positions matching TRBD1. This CDR3 has 15 residues. The J segment lost 5 bases and the V segment lost 1 base, leaving 3 bases of the junction unmatched. Germline V CDR1 and CDR2: MGHRA, YSYEKL. This CDR3 is CASSQVGQGANEQYF. CDR3 DNA sequence: TGCGCCAGCAGCCAAGTGGGACAGGGGGCTAACGAGCAGTACTTC.

The V and J genes are TRBV18 and TRBJ1-5; the D is unclear. The CDR3 sequence is 14 residues long. Germline CDR1 and CDR2: KGHSH and LQKENI. Trimming removed 3 bases from V and 10 bases from J, with 16 bases in between. The CDR3 sequence: CASSPGDPGRPQHF. The CDR3 nucleotides read TGTGCCAGCTCACCTGGCGACCCCGGGAGACCCCAGCATTTT.

This clone is a singleton in its sample. The chain recombines TRBV5-8 with TRBJ2-5; D gene unclear. Per germline, CDR1 SGHTS and CDR2 YDEGEE. V was cut by 4 bases and J by 5 bases, with 15 bases left in between. The CDR3 is made up of 14 amino acids. This CDR3 reads CASSPVLSWETQYF. CDR3 nucleotides: TGTGCCAGCAGCCCCGTGCTGAGTTGGGAGACCCAGTACTTC. Supplemented by reference TRBV5-8 and TRBJ2-5, the full variable domain reads EAGVTQSPTHLIKTRGQQATLRCSPISGHTSVYWYQQALGLGLQFLLWYDEGEERNRGNFPPRFSGRQFPNYSSELNVNALELEDSALYLCASSPVLSWETQYFGPGTRLLVL.

This rearrangement joins TRBV2 to TRBJ1-4, with D tentatively TRBD1 (5 bases). V was shortened by 5 bases and J by 8 bases, with 12 bases between the two germline ends. Germline V gene lookup returns CDR1 SNHLY and CDR2 FYNNEI. The CDR3 runs 13 residues. CDR3 bases: TGTGCCAGCAGTCGGGGGGGAGGGGAAAAACTGTTTTTT. It yields the protein CASSRGGGEKLFF.

This clone was seen more than once but under ten times. The V and J genes are TRBV7-9 and TRBJ1-2, with a tentative D call TRBD1 (6 bases). Per germline, CDR1 SEHNR and CDR2 FQNEAQ (reference sequence). V was shortened by 5 bases and J by 6 bases, with 16 bases between the two germline ends. The CDR3 has 14 amino acids. The CDR3 DNA reads TGTGCCAGCAGCCCAGGAGCGGGGGGGCATGGCTACACCTTC. It codes for CASSPGAGGHGYTF.

The chain carries TRBV7-2 and TRBJ1-1; 7 bases fit TRBD1. V lost 5 bases to trimming and J lost 5 bases; unmatched junction nucleotides: 8. CDR3 size: 14 residues. Per germline, CDR1 SGHTA and CDR2 FQGNSA. CDR3 residues: CASSVTGRGTEAFF. The CDR3 DNA reads as TGTGCCAGCAGCGTGACAGGGAGAGGGACTGAAGCTTTCTTT.

The chain is built from TRBV6-1 and TRBJ1-1, with D maybe TRBD1 (5 bases). Trimming removed 6 bases at V and 10 bases at J, with 18 bases between. The CDR3 extends over 13 amino acids. The germline gives CDR1 MNHNS, CDR2 SASEGT. The CDR3: CASSQLGLRRAFF. As DNA, the CDR3 is TGTGCCAGCAGCCAACTGGGGCTCCGGCGAGCTTTCTTT.

The chain recombines TRBV9 with TRBJ2-1, with D possibly being TRBD2 (6 bases). This CDR3 region has 16 residues. In germline, CDR1 is SGDLS, CDR2 YYNGEE. V dropped 3 bases and J dropped 5 bases, with 18 bases sitting between them. DNA of the CDR3: TGTGCCAGCAGCGCCCCGAGGGCGGGATACAACAATGAGCAGTTCTTC. This sequence encodes CASSAPRAGYNNEQFF. The entire variable domain, with the rest obtained from reference TRBV9 and TRBJ2-1, is as follows: DSGVTQTPKHLITATGQRVTLRCSPRSGDLSVYWYQQSLDQGLQFLIQYYNGEERAKGNILERFSAQQFPDLHSELNLSSLELGDSALYFCASSAPRAGYNNEQFFGPGTRLTVL.

This clone was seen more than once but under ten times. This chain links TRBV5-4 with TRBJ2-2; D possibly corresponds to TRBD1 (6 bases). The CDR3 runs 14 residues. CDR1 and CDR2 (germline): SGHNT, YYREEE (reference sequence). V gave up 4 bases and J gave up 6 bases, with 13 bases separating them. The CDR3 region has the DNA TGTGCCAGCAGCGGAGTACAGGGATCCGGGGAGCTGTTTTTT. It specifies CASSGVQGSGELFF.

This clone was found a few times. The CDR3 sequence: CASSLAGPIVQYF. CDR3 DNA sequence: TGTGCCAGCAGCTTAGCGGGGCCCATCGTGCAGTACTTC. This rearrangement joins TRBV7-2 to TRBJ2-5; D might be TRBD1 (5 bases). Germline-derived CDR1 and CDR2 are SGHTA and FQGNSA. Deletions cut 0 bases from V and 11 bases from J, with 13 bases between. This CDR3 has 13 amino acids.

V is TRBV5-4 and J is TRBJ2-7; 7 nucleotides agree with TRBD1. V lost 1 base, J lost 3 bases, and 7 bases stayed unmatched. The CDR3 loop spans 15 amino acids. Per the germline V gene, CDR1 is SGHNT and CDR2 is YYREEE (reference sequence). The CDR3: CASSLIGTADYEQYF. CDR3 nucleotides: TGTGCCAGCAGCTTGATCGGGACAGCCGACTACGAGCAGTACTTC.

The chain employs TRBV19 and TRBJ1-2, with D possibly matching TRBD1 (6 bases). Germline CDR1 LNHDA, CDR2 SQIVND (reference sequence). The CDR3 spans 12 residues. The V gene lost 7 bases and the J gene lost 8 bases, with 14 bases spanning the gap. Written as DNA, the CDR3 is TGTGCCAGTACCAGAGCAGGGGACGGCTACACCTTC. It specifies CASTRAGDGYTF.

The chain employs TRBV7-6 and TRBJ1-5; TRBD1 agrees at 10 bases. Germline V gene lookup returns CDR1 SGHVS and CDR2 FNYEAQ. The CDR3 covers 15 residues. Germline trimming cut 5 bases from V and 6 bases from J; bases unmatched to any gene: 7. This CDR3 reads CASSLGTGEGQPQHF. CDR3 DNA sequence: TGTGCCAGCAGCCTGGGGACAGGGGAAGGTCAGCCCCAGCATTTT.

V and J are TRBV27 and TRBJ2-7, with D possibly matching TRBD1 (5 bases). The germline V gene encodes CDR1 MNHEY and CDR2 SMNVEV (reference sequence). V was trimmed by 2 bases and J by 2 bases, leaving 13 bases between them. The CDR3 spans 15 residues. CDR3 amino acids: CASSLEQVNTYEQYF. In nucleotides, the CDR3 is TGTGCCAGCAGTTTAGAACAGGTGAACACCTACGAGCAGTACTTC.

This clone was observed a handful of times. The V and J genes are TRBV7-9 and TRBJ2-1, with TRBD2 matching over 16 bases. CDR1 SEHNR and CDR2 FQNEAQ come from the germline V gene (reference sequence). This CDR3 has 16 amino acids. Trimming at V came to 3 bases and at J to 12 bases, leaving 8 bases not matched to a gene. The CDR3 protein is CASSFPSGTSGGGQFF. CDR3 nucleotide sequence: TGTGCCAGCAGCTTCCCCTCCGGGACTAGCGGGGGGGGGCAGTTCTTC.

CDR3 nucleotide sequence: TGTGCCAGCAGAATGGACAGGGTAAATGAAAAACTGTTTTTT. Protein: CASRMDRVNEKLFF. The chain joins TRBV27 to TRBJ1-4, with TRBD1 matching over 8 bases. V dropped 6 bases and J dropped 5; count of bases not matched to a gene: 5. The CDR3 spans 14 residues. The germline gives CDR1 MNHEY, CDR2 SMNVEV (reference sequence).

The chain couples TRBV7-2 to TRBJ1-5; the match to TRBD1 covers 8 bases. V shed 1 base, J shed 3 bases, and the junction held 2 bases outside the gene matches. CDR3 length: 15 residues. Germline V gene lookup returns CDR1 SGHTA and CDR2 FQGNSA. The CDR3 reads CASSLGTGSNQPQHF. For the CDR3, the DNA is TGTGCCAGCAGCTTAGGGACAGGGTCCAATCAGCCCCAGCATTTT.

CDR3 sequence: CASSQDLAGGSQETQYF. CDR3 DNA sequence: TGCGCCAGCAGCCAAGATCTCGCAGGGGGGTCGCAAGAGACCCAGTACTTC. The rearrangement joins TRBV4-3 to TRBJ2-5; TRBD1 is a possible D gene (7 bases). V was trimmed by 0 bases and J by 2 bases, leaving 16 bases between them. Germline values: CDR1 LGHNA, CDR2 YSLEER. The CDR3 covers 17 residues.

The V and J genes are TRBV27 and TRBJ1-5; maybe TRBD1 (6 bases). Germline V CDR1 and CDR2: MNHEY, SMNVEV (reference sequence). This CDR3 comprises 14 residues. V was shortened by 3 bases and J by 4 bases, with 10 bases between the two germline ends. The CDR3 DNA is TGTGCCAGCAGTTTGTATGACAGGAATCAGCCCCAGCATTTT. This sequence encodes CASSLYDRNQPQHF.

V and J are TRBV5-4 and TRBJ2-7, with D possibly TRBD2 on 5 matching bases. This CDR3 has 12 residues. V was shortened by 3 bases and J by 12 bases, with 16 bases between the two germline ends. From germline, CDR1 is SGHNT and CDR2 YYREEE (reference sequence). The CDR3 protein is CASSSTGELTYF. The CDR3, as DNA: TGTGCCAGCAGCTCCACCGGGGAGTTAACGTACTTC.

The CDR3, as DNA: TGCGCCAGCAGCTTATCGACAGGTGGTACAGATACGCAGTATTTT. It is translated as CASSLSTGGTDTQYF. The V and J genes are TRBV5-1 and TRBJ2-3, with D perhaps TRBD1 (6 bases). The germline CDR1 and CDR2 sequences are SGHRS and YFSETQ. The CDR3 has 15 residues. The V end was cut by 2 bases, the J end by 3 bases, with 13 bases between.

This rearrangement joins TRBV7-9 to TRBJ2-3; TRBD1 aligns across 10 bases. Trimming at V came to 3 bases and at J to 4 bases, leaving 4 bases not matched to a gene. This CDR3 contains 15 residues. Germline values: CDR1 SEHNR, CDR2 FQNEAQ (reference sequence). CDR3 coding DNA: TGTGCCAGCAGCTTTGGGGACAGGGGATCAGATACGCAGTATTTT. Translated: CASSFGDRGSDTQYF.

CDR3 in DNA: TGCGCCAGCAGCTTGCGTCCAGGACAGGGGGCCGCTGAAGCTTTCTTT. Amino acids: CASSLRPGQGAAEAFF. The rearrangement joins TRBV5-1 to TRBJ1-1; 11 bases are a match to TRBD1. The CDR3 length is 16 residues. Germline CDR1 reads SGHRS; CDR2 reads YFSETQ. V lost 1 base and J lost 6; bases outside the gene matches: 8.